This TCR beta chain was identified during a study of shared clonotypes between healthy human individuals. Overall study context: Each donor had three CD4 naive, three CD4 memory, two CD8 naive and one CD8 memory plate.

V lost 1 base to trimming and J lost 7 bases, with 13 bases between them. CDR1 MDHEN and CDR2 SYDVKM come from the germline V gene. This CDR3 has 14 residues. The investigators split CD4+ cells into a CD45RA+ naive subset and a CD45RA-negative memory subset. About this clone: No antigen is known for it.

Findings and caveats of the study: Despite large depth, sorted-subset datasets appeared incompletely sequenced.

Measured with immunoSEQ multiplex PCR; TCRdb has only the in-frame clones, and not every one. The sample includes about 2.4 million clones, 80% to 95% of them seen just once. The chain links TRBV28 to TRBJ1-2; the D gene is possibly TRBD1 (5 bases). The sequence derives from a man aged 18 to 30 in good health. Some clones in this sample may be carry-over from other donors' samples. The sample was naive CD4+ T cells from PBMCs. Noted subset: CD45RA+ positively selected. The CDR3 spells CASSLYQGTGGYTF. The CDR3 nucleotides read TGTGCCAGCAGTTTATATCAGGGTACAGGTGGCTACACCTTC.